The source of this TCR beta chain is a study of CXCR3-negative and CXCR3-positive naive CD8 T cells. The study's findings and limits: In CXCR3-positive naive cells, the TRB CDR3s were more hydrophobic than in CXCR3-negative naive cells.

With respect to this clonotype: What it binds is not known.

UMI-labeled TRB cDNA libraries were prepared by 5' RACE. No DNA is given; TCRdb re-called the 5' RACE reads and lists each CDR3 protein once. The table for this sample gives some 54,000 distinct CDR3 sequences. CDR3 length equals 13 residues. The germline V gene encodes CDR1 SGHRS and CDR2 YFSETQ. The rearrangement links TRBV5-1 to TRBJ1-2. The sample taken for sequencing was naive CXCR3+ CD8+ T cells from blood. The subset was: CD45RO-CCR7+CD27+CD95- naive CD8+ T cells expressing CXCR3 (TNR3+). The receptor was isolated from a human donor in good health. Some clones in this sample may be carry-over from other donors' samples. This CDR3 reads CASSLAGEYGYTF. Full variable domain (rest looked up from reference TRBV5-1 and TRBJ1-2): KAGVTQTPRYLIKTRGQQVTLSCSPISGHRSVSWYQQTPGQGLQFLFEYFSETQRNKGNFPGRFSGRQFSNSRSEMNVSTLELGDSALYLCASSLAGEYGYTFGSGTRLTVV.